Shown below are 18 T cell receptor beta chains from a single sample sequenced in a study of T-cell reconstitution after alpha-beta-depleted transplantation in children. Findings and limits, study-wide: Most T-cell counts and diversity one year after the transplant came from T cells that were newly produced.

Molecular barcoding with unique molecular identifiers was used for the TCRbeta library. Via MiXCR, TCRdb re-called the PCR reads, giving one row per CDR3 protein. The sample includes 250,000 to 300,000 distinct CDR3 sequences, roughly 7.8% seen only once; the top ten take 9.1%. These receptors have no identified antigens. This specimen consisted of peripheral blood, obtained 360 days after TCRalphabeta/CD19-depleted stem cell transplant. The source of these receptors is a female patient aged 2-9 years who had a stem cell transplant for Fanconi anemia, so the T cells may come from the graft donor.

This clonotype was recorded a few times. The chain joins TRBV27 to TRBJ2-7, with 8 bases fitting TRBD2. The CDR3 covers 16 residues. The germline gives CDR1 MNHEY, CDR2 SMNVEV (reference sequence). V was pared by 4 bases and J by 1 base, with 9 bases of the junction left unmatched. The CDR3 bases are TGTGCCAGCAGTTATCGGGAGGGCCGGTTTTCCTACGAGCAGTACTTC. Translating gives CASSYREGRFSYEQYF.

This clonotype was detected ten times or more. V gene TRBV15 combines with J gene TRBJ1-3; 8 bases are a match to TRBD1. J was trimmed by 2 bases and V by 6 bases; bases with no gene match: 3. The V gene's germline CDR1 is LNHNV and CDR2 YYDKDF (reference sequence). The CDR3 covers 14 residues. CDR3 residues: CATSTGGPGNTIYF. The DNA of the CDR3 is TGTGCCACCAGTACAGGGGGGCCTGGAAACACCATATATTTT. Using reference TRBV15 and TRBJ1-3 for the parts outside the CDR3, the full variable domain is DAMVIQNPRYQVTQFGKPVTLSCSQTLNHNVMYWYQQKSSQAPKLLFHYYDKDFNNEADTPDNFQSRRPNTSFCFLDIRSPGLGDTAMYLCATSTGGPGNTIYFGEGSWLTVV.

This clonotype was detected ten times or more. CDR3 in amino acids: CATSDLIPGQGYNEQFF. The DNA for the CDR3 is TGTGCCACCAGTGATTTGATTCCGGGACAGGGTTACAATGAGCAGTTCTTC. The chain carries TRBV24-1 and TRBJ2-1; TRBD1 matches 9 bases. The germline V gene encodes CDR1 KGHDR and CDR2 SFDVKD. V trimming: 0 bases; J trimming: 4 bases; junction bases outside the gene matches: 6. This CDR3 has 17 residues.

This clonotype was picked up a small number of times. The chain employs TRBV5-6 and TRBJ1-1; D unclear. Per the germline V gene, CDR1 is SGHDT and CDR2 is YYEEEE. The CDR3 has 13 amino acids. The ends were cut back, 1 base at V and 4 bases at J, with 8 bases in the middle. The CDR3 nucleotides are TGTGCCAGCAGCTTGTGGTATGGCACTGAAGCTTTCTTT. This translates into CASSLWYGTEAFF.

This clonotype has at least ten counts. V usage is TRBV5-1 and J usage is TRBJ2-1; TRBD2 might be the D (7 bases). This CDR3 comprises 14 residues. V lost 6 bases and J lost 6, with 16 bases in between. From germline, CDR1 is SGHRS and CDR2 YFSETQ. In DNA, the CDR3 is TGCGCCAGCACCCGGGACGGGGGGCTCAATGAGCAGTTCTTC. Translated, it gives CASTRDGGLNEQFF.

This clonotype came up many times. CDR3 nucleotide sequence: TGTGCCAGCAGTTTAGACAGAGGGACAGATACGCAGTATTTT. This codes for CASSLDRGTDTQYF. The rearrangement joins TRBV28 to TRBJ2-3; D tentatively fits TRBD1 or TRBD2 (5 bases each). CDR3 length equals 14 residues. V dropped 2 bases and J dropped 3 bases, with 9 bases sitting between them. The germline CDR1 and CDR2 sequences are MDHEN and SYDVKM.

This clonotype was detected ten times or more. This chain's CDR3 is CSARDPWLLGSYEQYF. The CDR3 region has the DNA TGCAGTGCTAGGGACCCCTGGCTTCTCGGGTCCTACGAGCAGTACTTC. The rearrangement uses TRBV20-1 and TRBJ2-7; D is uncertain. The length of the CDR3 is 16 residues. V was cut by 3 bases and J by 1 base, with 19 bases left in between. The V gene's germline CDR1 is DFQATT and CDR2 SNEGSKA (reference sequence).

The chain uses TRBV2 and TRBJ2-4, with TRBD2 identical over 8 bases. The CDR3 covers 17 residues. Unmatched junction bases numbered 5, after V lost 1 base and J lost 0 bases. From germline, CDR1 is SNHLY and CDR2 FYNNEI. Here the CDR3 DNA reads TGTGCCAGCAGTGAAGTAATACTAGCGGTAGCCAAAAACATTCAGTACTTC. Translating gives CASSEVILAVAKNIQYF.

V gene TRBV7-9 combines with J gene TRBJ1-2; a possible D gene is TRBD1 (6 bases). Germline values: CDR1 SEHNR, CDR2 FQNEAQ (reference sequence). CDR3 length equals 13 residues. The V and J ends lost 4 bases and 7 bases respectively, with 13 bases between them. The CDR3 protein is CASSSRGGFGYTF. As DNA, the CDR3 is TGTGCCAGCAGCTCCAGGGGCGGATTTGGCTACACCTTC.

The CDR3 DNA reads TGTGCCAGCAGCTTACGGACCCGTTCCGGAGAGACCCAGTACTTC. It is translated as CASSLRTRSGETQYF. The J gene is TRBJ2-5, the V gene TRBV7-9, with D hard to call. From germline, CDR1 is SEHNR and CDR2 FQNEAQ (reference sequence). The CDR3 sequence is 15 residues long. Between the trimmed V and J ends, which lost 2 bases and 4 bases, there was a span of 14 bases. Filled out from reference TRBV7-9 and TRBJ2-5, the complete variable domain reads DTGVSQNPRHKITKRGQNVTFRCDPISEHNRLYWYRQTLGQGPEFLTYFQNEAQLEKSRLLSDRFSAERPKGSFSTLEIQRTEQGDSAMYLCASSLRTRSGETQYFGPGTRLLVL.

The J gene is TRBJ1-1, the V gene TRBV15, with D possibly being TRBD1 (5 bases). V lost 0 bases and J lost 4, with 9 bases in between. This CDR3 region has 14 residues. Germline V gene sequence: CDR1 LNHNV, CDR2 YYDKDF (reference sequence). CDR3 DNA sequence: TGTGCCACCAGCAGAGATTGGGGGGGCACTGAAGCTTTCTTT. It is translated as CATSRDWGGTEAFF. Combining the CDR3 with reference TRBV15 and TRBJ1-1 gives the whole variable domain DAMVIQNPRYQVTQFGKPVTLSCSQTLNHNVMYWYQQKSSQAPKLLFHYYDKDFNNEADTPDNFQSRRPNTSFCFLDIRSPGLGDTAMYLCATSRDWGGTEAFFGQGTRLTVV.

The chain employs TRBV6-1 and TRBJ2-1, with D possibly TRBD2 on 6 matching bases. The germline gives CDR1 MNHNS, CDR2 SASEGT. V dropped 7 bases and J dropped 2 bases, with 21 bases sitting between them. The CDR3 is made up of 17 amino acids. The CDR3 sequence: CASTRWRGAGTYNEQFF. The CDR3 nucleotides are TGTGCCAGCACCCGCTGGCGCGGGGCGGGTACCTACAATGAGCAGTTCTTC.

This clonotype was seen many times. The chain is built from TRBV5-1 and TRBJ1-2; D may be TRBD1 (5 bases). V lost 0 bases, J lost 4 bases, and 13 bases lay in between. Per germline, CDR1 SGHRS and CDR2 YFSETQ. The CDR3 runs to 15 residues. CDR3 in amino acids: CASSLVGDSAYGYTF. The CDR3 nucleotides are TGCGCCAGCAGCTTGGTGGGGGACTCAGCCTATGGCTACACCTTC.

This clonotype has a count of ten or more. J is TRBJ1-6 and V is TRBV20-1; D gene ambiguous. V was clipped by 3 bases and J by 4 bases, with 13 bases between them. Germline-derived CDR1 and CDR2 are DFQATT and SNEGSKA (reference sequence). The CDR3 is 15 residues long. The CDR3 region has the DNA TGCAGTGCTAGGATTAAAGAAGCTTATAATTCACCCCTCCACTTT. Translating gives CSARIKEAYNSPLHF.

The chain has TRBV20-1 and TRBJ2-3, with D possibly matching TRBD2 (5 bases). With 6 bases removed from V and 5 bases from J, the gap between germline ends came to 21 bases. Germline CDR1 reads DFQATT; CDR2 reads SNEGSKA (reference sequence). The length of the CDR3 is 15 residues. CDR3 in amino acids: CSAPGAWIGEDTQYF. CDR3 in DNA: TGCAGTGCCCCAGGCGCGTGGATCGGGGAAGATACGCAGTATTTT.

This clonotype was counted at least ten times. The genes are TRBV25-1 and TRBJ2-2; D gene uncertain. Germline V gives CDR1 MGHDK, CDR2 SYGVNS. There are 15 residues in the CDR3. V gave up 6 bases and J gave up 0 bases, with 11 bases separating them. The CDR3 DNA sequence: TGTGCCAGCAGCGTTTCCCCTACGAACACCGGGGAGCTGTTTTTT. Its protein is CASSVSPTNTGELFF. Looking up the rest from reference TRBV25-1 and TRBJ2-2 gives the full variable domain: EADIYQTPRYLVIGTGKKITLECSQTMGHDKMYWYQQDPGMELHLIHYSYGVNSTEKGDLSSESTVSRIRTEHFPLTLESARPSHTSQYLCASSVSPTNTGELFFGEGSRLTVL.

A few counts support this clonotype. The chain has TRBV7-2 and TRBJ1-2; weak D call: TRBD1 (6 bases). Germline lookup yields CDR1 SGHTA and CDR2 FQGNSA. The V end was cut by 3 bases, the J end by 4 bases, with 18 bases between. This CDR3 contains 16 residues. The CDR3 is CASSFQIARGGYGYTF. The CDR3, as DNA: TGTGCCAGCAGCTTTCAAATAGCGAGGGGGGGCTATGGCTACACCTTC. Complete variable domain (other parts from reference TRBV7-2 and TRBJ1-2): GAGVSQSPSNKVTEKGKDVELRCDPISGHTALYWYRQSLGQGLEFLIYFQGNSAPDKSGLPSDRFSAERTGGSVSTLTIQRTQQEDSAVYLCASSFQIARGGYGYTFGSGTRLTVV.

J is TRBJ1-5 and V is TRBV7-2; D remains ambiguous. V lost 5 bases, J lost 7 bases, and 12 bases lay in between. The germline V gene has CDR1 SGHTA and CDR2 FQGNSA. This CDR3 comprises 13 residues. Here the CDR3 reads CASSPPGWQPQHF. CDR3 coding DNA: TGTGCCAGCAGCCCTCCTGGGTGGCAGCCCCAGCATTTT.